The rows below give T cell receptor beta chains drawn from one sample of a study of T cell responses to AZD1222 COVID-19 vaccine. The data were produced by immunoSEQ multiplex PCR, yet TCRdb's version contains in-frame clones alone and is incomplete. Among about 150,000 clones listed, 89% were seen once. This sample comprised peripheral blood, obtained on day 0 of AZD1222 vaccination. The receptors derive from an adult in good health. Both conserved end residues are part of each CDR3. A D gene is named only where the DNA matches it firmly. Clone size is given for some rows only: seen once, a few or many times, or a class if the clone is expanded.

V	J	length	size	D	CDR3	DNA
TRBV9	TRBJ2-2	16	NA	NA	CASSVAGTLNTGELFF	TGTGCCAGCAGCGTAGCAGGGACTCTAAACACCGGGGAGCTGTTTTTT
TRBV10-2	TRBJ1-1	12	NA	NA	CASRKGKTEAFF	TGCGCCAGCCGAAAGGGGAAAACTGAAGCTTTCTTT
TRBV21-1	TRBJ1-1	14	NA	NA	CASSSNLGNTEAFF	TGTGCCAGCAGCTCAAACCTGGGGAACACTGAAGCTTTCTTT
TRBV5-1	TRBJ2-3	14	once	NA	CASSLADLADTQYF	TGCGCCAGCAGCTTGGCTGACCTCGCCGATACGCAGTATTTT
TRBV6-2/TRBV6-3	TRBJ2-1	19	once	TRBD2	CASSYSGLAGGIRWNEQFF	TGTGCCAGCAGTTACTCAGGTCTAGCGGGAGGGATTCGGTGGAATGAGCAGTTCTTC
TRBV5-4	TRBJ1-1	13	NA	NA	CASSATVNTEAFF	TGTGCCAGCAGCGCGACAGTGAACACTGAAGCTTTCTTT
TRBV6-6	TRBJ1-2	12	NA	NA	CASTERGFGYTF	TGTGCCAGCACCGAACGGGGGTTTGGCTACACCTTC
TRBV7-9	TRBJ1-2	17	NA	TRBD1	CASSSTALYRGKYGYTF	TGTGCCAGCAGCTCCACTGCCCTTTACAGGGGAAAGTATGGCTACACCTTC
TRBV5-1	TRBJ2-5	15	NA	TRBD1	CASSWGQGARETQYF	TGCGCCAGCAGCTGGGGACAGGGGGCGAGGGAGACCCAGTACTTC
TRBV7-3	TRBJ1-1	19	NA	TRBD1	CASSPIARQGVMNTPEAFF	TGTGCCAGCAGCCCGATAGCGAGACAGGGGGTGATGAACACCCCTGAAGCTTTCTTT
TRBV19	TRBJ1-1	14	NA	NA	CASSKSSRLLEAFF	TGTGCCAGTAGCAAAAGCTCTAGATTATTGGAAGCTTTCTTT
TRBV18	TRBJ2-7	12	NA	NA	CASSLRGYEQYF	TGTGCCAGCTCCCTTCGGGGTTACGAGCAGTACTTC
TRBV5-4	TRBJ1-2	14	NA	NA	CASSLRGGHYGYTF	TGTGCCAGCAGCTTGAGGGGGGGACACTATGGCTACACCTTC
TRBV7-9	TRBJ1-1	16	NA	TRBD1	CASSTGRSGGTLRAFF	TGTGCCAGCAGCACGGGGAGGTCAGGGGGGACCCTGCGGGCTTTCTTT
TRBV9	TRBJ1-6	16	few	NA	CASSEAPSGGNSPLHF	TGTGCCAGCAGCGAGGCCCCCTCGGGGGGGAATTCACCCCTCCACTTT
TRBV27	TRBJ2-3	20	once	NA	CASSPSVGLFSRRGTDTQYF	TGTGCCAGCAGTCCATCCGTCGGCCTCTTTAGCCGGAGAGGCACAGATACGCAGTATTTT
TRBV19	TRBJ1-2	13	NA	NA	CASMGSATYGYTF	TGTGCCAGTATGGGCAGCGCGACCTATGGCTACACCTTC
TRBV27	TRBJ1-1	13	NA	NA	CASSLEMNTEAFF	TGTGCCAGCAGTTTAGAGATGAACACTGAAGCTTTCTTT
TRBV28	TRBJ1-5	18	NA	NA	CASTPGSATSLSNQPQHF	TGTGCCAGCACCCCCGGTTCTGCGACATCCCTTAGCAATCAGCCCCAGCATTTT
TRBV12-3/TRBV12-4	TRBJ2-7	13	NA	TRBD1	CASSPTGSYEQYF	TGTGCCAGCAGTCCGACAGGGTCCTACGAGCAGTACTTC
TRBV4-2	TRBJ1-4	16	NA	TRBD1	CASSQGSTGSNEKLFF	TGTGCCAGCAGCCAAGGATCGACAGGGTCTAATGAAAAACTGTTTTTT
TRBV20-1	TRBJ2-4	10	NA	NA	CSVFANIQYF	TGCAGTGTCTTCGCGAACATTCAGTACTTC
TRBV11-2	TRBJ1-6	12	NA	NA	CASRIYNSPLHF	TGTGCCAGCAGAATATATAATTCACCCCTCCACTTT
TRBV3-1/TRBV3-2	TRBJ2-7	15	NA	TRBD2	CASSQLSGTSSEQYF	TGTGCCAGCAGCCAGCTCTCCGGGACTAGCAGCGAGCAGTACTTC